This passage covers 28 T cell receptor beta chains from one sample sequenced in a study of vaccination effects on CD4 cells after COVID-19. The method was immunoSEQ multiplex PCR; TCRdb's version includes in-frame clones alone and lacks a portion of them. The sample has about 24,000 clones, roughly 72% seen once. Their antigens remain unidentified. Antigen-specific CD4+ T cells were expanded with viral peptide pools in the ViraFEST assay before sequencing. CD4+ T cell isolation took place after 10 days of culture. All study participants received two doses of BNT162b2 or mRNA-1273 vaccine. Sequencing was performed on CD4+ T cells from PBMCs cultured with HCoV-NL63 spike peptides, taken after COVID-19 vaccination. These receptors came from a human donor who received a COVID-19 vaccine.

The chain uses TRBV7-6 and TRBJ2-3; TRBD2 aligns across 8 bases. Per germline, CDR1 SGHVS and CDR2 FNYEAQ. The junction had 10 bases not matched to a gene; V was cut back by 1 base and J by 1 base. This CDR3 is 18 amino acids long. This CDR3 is CASSLGRSSGFGTDTQYF. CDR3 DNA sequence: TGTGCCAGCAGCTTAGGGAGATCTAGCGGGTTTGGCACAGATACGCAGTATTTT.

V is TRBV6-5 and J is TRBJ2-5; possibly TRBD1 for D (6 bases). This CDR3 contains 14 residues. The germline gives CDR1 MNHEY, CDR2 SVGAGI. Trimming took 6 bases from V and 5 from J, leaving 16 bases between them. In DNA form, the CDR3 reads TGTGCCAGCAGCCTACAGGGAAAATCGGAGACCCAGTACTTC. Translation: CASSLQGKSETQYF.

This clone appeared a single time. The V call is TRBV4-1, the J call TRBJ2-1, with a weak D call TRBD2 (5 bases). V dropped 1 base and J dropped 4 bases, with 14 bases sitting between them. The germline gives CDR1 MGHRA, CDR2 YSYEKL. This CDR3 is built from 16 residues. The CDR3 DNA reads TGCGCCAGCAGCCAAGGCATCGGGATGGGTTACAATGAGCAGTTCTTC. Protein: CASSQGIGMGYNEQFF.

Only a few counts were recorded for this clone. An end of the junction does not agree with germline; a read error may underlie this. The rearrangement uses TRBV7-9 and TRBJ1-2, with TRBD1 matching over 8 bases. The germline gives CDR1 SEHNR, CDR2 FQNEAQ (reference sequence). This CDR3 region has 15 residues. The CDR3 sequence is CASTLDAGGAGGYTF. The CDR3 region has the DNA TGTGCCAGCACCTTAGATGCAGGGGGCGCAGGAGGCTACACCTTC.

DNA of the CDR3: TGCGCCAGCCGAAGCGGGGGGGACCAGCCCCAGCATTTT. Encoded protein: CASRSGGDQPQHF. The chain joins TRBV10-2 to TRBJ1-5, with D possibly TRBD1 on 5 matching bases. Trimming took 8 bases from V and 7 from J, leaving 15 bases between them. From germline, CDR1 is WSHSY and CDR2 SAAADI. The CDR3 consists of 13 residues.

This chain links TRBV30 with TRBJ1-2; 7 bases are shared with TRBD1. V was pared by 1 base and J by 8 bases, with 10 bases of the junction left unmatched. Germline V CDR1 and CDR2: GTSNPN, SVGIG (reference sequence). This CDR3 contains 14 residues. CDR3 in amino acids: CAWSALRTGGGYTF. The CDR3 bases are TGTGCCTGGAGTGCTCTGCGGACAGGAGGGGGCTACACCTTC.

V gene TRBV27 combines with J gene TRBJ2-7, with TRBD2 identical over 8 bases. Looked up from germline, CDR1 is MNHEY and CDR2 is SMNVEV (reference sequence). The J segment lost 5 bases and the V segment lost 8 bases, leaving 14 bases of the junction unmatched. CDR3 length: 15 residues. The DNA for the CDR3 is TGTGCCAGCGGACGACTAGCGCCGAAAGGGGACGAGCAGTACTTC. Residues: CASGRLAPKGDEQYF.

The CDR3 is CASSRAGGQQETQYF. In nucleotides, the CDR3 is TGTGCCAGCAGCCGTGCCGGGGGGCAACAAGAGACCCAGTACTTC. The chain has TRBV5-4 and TRBJ2-5; perhaps TRBD2 as D (7 bases). Germline loops: CDR1 SGHNT, CDR2 YYREEE (reference sequence). Trimming took 4 bases from V and 2 from J, leaving 15 bases between them. The CDR3 loop spans 15 amino acids.

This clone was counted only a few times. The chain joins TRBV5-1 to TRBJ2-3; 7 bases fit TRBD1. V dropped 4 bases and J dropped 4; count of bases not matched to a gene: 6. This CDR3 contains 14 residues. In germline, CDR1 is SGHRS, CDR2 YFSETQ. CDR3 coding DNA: TGCGCCAGCAGCATGACAGGGCCCCCAGATACGCAGTATTTT. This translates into CASSMTGPPDTQYF.

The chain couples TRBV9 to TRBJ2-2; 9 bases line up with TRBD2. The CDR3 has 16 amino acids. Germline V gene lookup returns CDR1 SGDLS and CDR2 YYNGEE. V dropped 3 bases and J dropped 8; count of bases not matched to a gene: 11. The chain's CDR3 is CASSDLTIAGAGELFF. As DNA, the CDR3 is TGTGCCAGCAGCGATCTGACTATAGCGGGAGCTGGGGAGCTGTTTTTT. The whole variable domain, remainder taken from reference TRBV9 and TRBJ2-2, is DSGVTQTPKHLITATGQRVTLRCSPRSGDLSVYWYQQSLDQGLQFLIQYYNGEERAKGNILERFSAQQFPDLHSELNLSSLELGDSALYFCASSDLTIAGAGELFFGEGSRLTVL.

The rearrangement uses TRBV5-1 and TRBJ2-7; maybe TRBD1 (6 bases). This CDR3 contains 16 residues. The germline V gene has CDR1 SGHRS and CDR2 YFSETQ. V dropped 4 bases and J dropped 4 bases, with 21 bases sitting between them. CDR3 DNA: TGCGCCAGCAGCCCCGCCCAGGGGTCCGGGCGATACGAGCAGTACTTC. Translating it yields CASSPAQGSGRYEQYF.

The CDR3 protein is CASSLGGRNSYEQYF. The CDR3 DNA sequence: TGCGCCAGCAGCTTGGGCGGGAGGAACTCCTACGAGCAGTACTTC. The chain employs TRBV5-1 and TRBJ2-7; 8 positions match TRBD2. V trimming: 0 bases; J trimming: 0 bases; junction bases outside the gene matches: 2. Germline lookup yields CDR1 SGHRS and CDR2 YFSETQ. This CDR3 spans 15 amino acids.

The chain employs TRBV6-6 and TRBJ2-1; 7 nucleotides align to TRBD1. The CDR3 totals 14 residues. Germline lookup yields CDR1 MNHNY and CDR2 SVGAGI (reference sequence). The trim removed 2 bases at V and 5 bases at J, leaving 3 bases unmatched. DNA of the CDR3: TGTGCCAGCAGTTACGGGACAGCTAACAATGAGCAGTTCTTC. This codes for CASSYGTANNEQFF.

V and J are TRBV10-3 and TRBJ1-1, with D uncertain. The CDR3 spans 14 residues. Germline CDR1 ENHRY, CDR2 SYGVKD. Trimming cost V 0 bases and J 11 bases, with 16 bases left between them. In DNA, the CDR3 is TGTGCCATCAGTGAGTCGTCCGGGTCTCCTGTGGCTTTCTTT. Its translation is CAISESSGSPVAFF.

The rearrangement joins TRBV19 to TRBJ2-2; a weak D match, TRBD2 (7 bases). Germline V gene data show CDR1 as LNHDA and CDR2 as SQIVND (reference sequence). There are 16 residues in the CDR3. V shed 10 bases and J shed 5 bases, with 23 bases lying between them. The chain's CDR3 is CATLPSGGPDTGELFF. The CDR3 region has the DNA TGTGCCACCCTCCCCTCGGGGGGCCCCGATACCGGGGAGCTGTTTTTT.

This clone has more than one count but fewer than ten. The CDR3 loop is CASSFRHLESYEQYF. The CDR3 DNA follows: TGTGCCAGTAGTTTCCGACATTTAGAATCCTACGAGCAGTACTTC. The gene calls are TRBV19 and TRBJ2-7; the D is unclear. V lost 5 bases and J lost 1, with 15 bases in between. CDR3 length equals 15 residues. CDR1 is LNHDA, CDR2 SQIVND, per germline (reference sequence). The full variable domain, in which reference TRBV19 and TRBJ2-7 provide the parts outside the CDR3, is DGGITQSPKYLFRKEGQNVTLSCEQNLNHDAMYWYRQDPGQGLRLIYYSQIVNDFQKGDIAEGYSVSREKKESFPLTVTSAQKNPTAFYLCASSFRHLESYEQYFGPGTRLTVT.

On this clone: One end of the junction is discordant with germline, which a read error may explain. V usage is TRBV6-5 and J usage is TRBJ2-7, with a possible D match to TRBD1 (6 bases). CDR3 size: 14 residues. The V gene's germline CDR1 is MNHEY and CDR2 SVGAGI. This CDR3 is CASSSTGPSYQQYF. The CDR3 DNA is TGTGCCAGCAGCTCGACAGGTCCTTCCTACCAGCAGTACTTC.

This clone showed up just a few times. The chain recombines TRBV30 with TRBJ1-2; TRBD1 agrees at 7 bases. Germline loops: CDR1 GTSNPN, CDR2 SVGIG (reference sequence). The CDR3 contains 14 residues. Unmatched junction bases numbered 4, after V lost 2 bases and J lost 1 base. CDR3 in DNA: TGTGCCTGGAGTCCGACAGGGTTTAACTATGGCTACACCTTC. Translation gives CAWSPTGFNYGYTF.

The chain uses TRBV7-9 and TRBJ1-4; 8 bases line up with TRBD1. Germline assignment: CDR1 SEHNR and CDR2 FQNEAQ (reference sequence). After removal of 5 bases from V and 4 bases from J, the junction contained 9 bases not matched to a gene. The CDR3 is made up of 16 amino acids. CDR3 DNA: TGTGCCAGCAGCATTGGGACAGGTGGATTTAATGAAAAACTGTTTTTT. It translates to CASSIGTGGFNEKLFF. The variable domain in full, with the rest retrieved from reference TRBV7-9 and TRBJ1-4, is DTGVSQNPRHKITKRGQNVTFRCDPISEHNRLYWYRQTLGQGPEFLTYFQNEAQLEKSRLLSDRFSAERPKGSFSTLEIQRTEQGDSAMYLCASSIGTGGFNEKLFFGSGTQLSVL.

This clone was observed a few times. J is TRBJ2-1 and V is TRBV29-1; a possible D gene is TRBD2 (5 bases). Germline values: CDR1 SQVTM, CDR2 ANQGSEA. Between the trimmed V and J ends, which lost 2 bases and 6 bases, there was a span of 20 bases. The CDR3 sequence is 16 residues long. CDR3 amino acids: CSVEFLPSWMVNEQFF. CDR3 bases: TGCAGCGTTGAATTCCTTCCTAGCTGGATGGTCAATGAGCAGTTCTTC.

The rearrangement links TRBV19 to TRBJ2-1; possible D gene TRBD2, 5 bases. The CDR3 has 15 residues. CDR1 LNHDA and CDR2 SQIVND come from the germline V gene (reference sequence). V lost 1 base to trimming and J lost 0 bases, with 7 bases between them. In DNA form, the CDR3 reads TGTGCCAGTAGTATAGCGGGAAACTCCTACAATGAGCAGTTCTTC. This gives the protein CASSIAGNSYNEQFF. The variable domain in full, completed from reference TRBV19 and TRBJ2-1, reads DGGITQSPKYLFRKEGQNVTLSCEQNLNHDAMYWYRQDPGQGLRLIYYSQIVNDFQKGDIAEGYSVSREKKESFPLTVTSAQKNPTAFYLCASSIAGNSYNEQFFGPGTRLTVL.

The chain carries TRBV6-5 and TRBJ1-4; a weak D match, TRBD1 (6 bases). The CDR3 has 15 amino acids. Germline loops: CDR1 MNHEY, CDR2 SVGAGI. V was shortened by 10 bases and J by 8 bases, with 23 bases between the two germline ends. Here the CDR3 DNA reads TGTGCCACCCAGTCGGGGGGCGCCTTTAACGAAAAACTGTTTTTT. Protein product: CATQSGGAFNEKLFF.

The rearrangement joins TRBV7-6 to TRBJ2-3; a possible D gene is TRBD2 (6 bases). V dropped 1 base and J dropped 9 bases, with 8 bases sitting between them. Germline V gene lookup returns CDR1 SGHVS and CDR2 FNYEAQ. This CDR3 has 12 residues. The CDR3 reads CASSLGGGTQYF. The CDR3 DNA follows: TGTGCCAGCAGCTTAGGAGGAGGGACGCAGTATTTT.

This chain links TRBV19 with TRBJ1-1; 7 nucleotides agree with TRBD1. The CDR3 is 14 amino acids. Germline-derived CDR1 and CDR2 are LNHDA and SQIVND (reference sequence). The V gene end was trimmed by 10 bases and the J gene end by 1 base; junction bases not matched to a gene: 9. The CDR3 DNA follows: TGTGCCACCCTGAGGGGGCGGAGGAACACTGAAGCTTTCTTT. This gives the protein CATLRGRRNTEAFF.

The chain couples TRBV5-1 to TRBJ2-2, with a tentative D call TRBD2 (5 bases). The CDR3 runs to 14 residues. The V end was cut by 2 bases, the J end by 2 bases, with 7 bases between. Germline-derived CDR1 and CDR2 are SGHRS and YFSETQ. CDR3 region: CASSLPSNTGELFF. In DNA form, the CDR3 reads TGCGCCAGCAGCTTACCTAGCAACACCGGGGAGCTGTTTTTT.

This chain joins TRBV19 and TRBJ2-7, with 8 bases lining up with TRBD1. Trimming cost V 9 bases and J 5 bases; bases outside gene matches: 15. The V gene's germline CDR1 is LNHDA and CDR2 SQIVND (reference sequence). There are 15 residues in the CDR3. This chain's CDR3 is CASATGAAPFNEQYF. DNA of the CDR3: TGTGCCAGCGCGACAGGGGCCGCCCCATTCAACGAGCAGTACTTC.

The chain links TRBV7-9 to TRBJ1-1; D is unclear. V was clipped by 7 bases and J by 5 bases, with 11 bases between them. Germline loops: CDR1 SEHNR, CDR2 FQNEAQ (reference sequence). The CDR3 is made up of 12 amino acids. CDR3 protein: CASNNVRTEAFF. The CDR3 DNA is TGTGCCAGCAACAACGTAAGAACTGAAGCTTTCTTT. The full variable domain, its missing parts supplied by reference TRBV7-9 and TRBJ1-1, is DTGVSQNPRHKITKRGQNVTFRCDPISEHNRLYWYRQTLGQGPEFLTYFQNEAQLEKSRLLSDRFSAERPKGSFSTLEIQRTEQGDSAMYLCASNNVRTEAFFGQGTRLTVV.

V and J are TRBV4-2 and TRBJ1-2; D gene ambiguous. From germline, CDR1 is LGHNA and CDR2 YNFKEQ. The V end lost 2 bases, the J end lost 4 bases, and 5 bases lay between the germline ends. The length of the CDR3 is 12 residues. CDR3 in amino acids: CASSQPVYGYTF. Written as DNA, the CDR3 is TGTGCCAGCAGCCAACCTGTCTATGGCTACACCTTC.